The 31 T cell receptor beta chains in this list originate from one sample, sequenced in a study of blood T cell repertoires in COVID-19. Here immunoSEQ multiplex PCR was the method, and the copy in TCRdb shows in-frame clones only, minus some. Found here are 75,000 to 95,000 clones, 79% of them singletons; the top ten hold 5.4%. Input material: peripheral blood. These TCRs come from a woman aged 80 or over with active or convalescent COVID-19.

The chain uses TRBV11-2 and TRBJ2-5; TRBD2 matches at 7 bases. CDR1 and CDR2 (germline): SGHAT, FQNNGV. Trimming cost V 0 bases and J 2 bases; bases outside gene matches: 3. This CDR3 has 15 residues. For the CDR3, the DNA is TGTGCCAGCAGCTTAGATGGGAGGGTGCAAGAGACCCAGTACTTC. It codes for CASSLDGRVQETQYF.

The V call is TRBV19, the J call TRBJ2-1; D possibly corresponds to TRBD1 (6 bases). The CDR3 consists of 13 residues. Trimming shortened V by 6 bases and J by 6 bases, and 12 bases separated the two germline ends. Germline V gives CDR1 LNHDA, CDR2 SQIVND (reference sequence). The CDR3 DNA reads as TGTGCCAGTAGAATACAGGGATCCAATGAGCAGTTCTTC. Its protein product is CASRIQGSNEQFF.

The chain links TRBV11-2 to TRBJ1-2, with TRBD1 matching 9 bases. The CDR3 is made up of 20 amino acids. Looked up from germline, CDR1 is SGHAT and CDR2 is FQNNGV. Germline trimming cut 0 bases from V and 2 bases from J; bases unmatched to any gene: 16. The CDR3 protein is CASSLEALGQGILANYGYTF. The CDR3 bases are TGTGCCAGCAGCTTAGAAGCCCTCGGACAGGGGATTTTAGCGAACTATGGCTACACCTTC.

There are a few counts of this clone. CDR3 sequence: CASSIDLSGGANYGYTF. In DNA, the CDR3 is TGTGCCAGTAGTATAGATCTAAGTGGAGGGGCAAACTATGGCTACACCTTC. This chain joins TRBV19 and TRBJ1-2; D is perhaps TRBD1 (5 bases). With 0 bases removed from V and 2 bases from J, the gap between germline ends came to 16 bases. This CDR3 spans 17 amino acids. CDR1 is LNHDA and CDR2 is SQIVND in the germline V gene (reference sequence).

The chain combines TRBV30 with TRBJ2-7; the D gene is possibly TRBD2 (5 bases). CDR1 is GTSNPN and CDR2 is SVGIG in the germline V gene (reference sequence). The V end lost 4 bases, the J end lost 0 bases, and 10 bases lay between the germline ends. The CDR3 spans 13 residues. CDR3 region: CAWTGLRSYEQYF. The CDR3 coding sequence is TGTGCCTGGACTGGACTTCGCTCCTACGAGCAGTACTTC. The entire variable domain, with the rest obtained from reference TRBV30 and TRBJ2-7, is as follows: SQTIHQWPATLVQPVGSPLSLECTVEGTSNPNLYWYRQAAGRGLQLLFYSVGIGQISSEVPQNLSASRPQDRQFILSSKKLLLSDSGFYLCAWTGLRSYEQYFGPGTRLTVT.

The rearrangement uses TRBV5-5 and TRBJ2-7; 7 bases fit TRBD1. The CDR3 runs 13 residues. The ends lost 3 bases at V and 1 base at J; junction bases unmatched: 1. The germline V gene has CDR1 SGHKS and CDR2 YYEKEE (reference sequence). CDR3 in amino acids: CASSWGQSYEQYF. The CDR3, as DNA: TGTGCCAGCAGCTGGGGACAGTCCTACGAGCAGTACTTC.

This clone was recorded a few times. The chain is built from TRBV10-1 and TRBJ2-7; D may be TRBD1 (6 bases). The CDR3 sequence is 16 residues long. CDR1 is WNHNN and CDR2 is SYGVQD in the germline V gene (reference sequence). Trimming left V 3 bases short and J 2 bases short, with 17 bases between. The CDR3 is CASSDNTGLAPYEQYF. CDR3 coding DNA: TGCGCCAGCAGTGACAATACAGGGCTGGCCCCCTACGAGCAGTACTTC.

The J gene is TRBJ2-7, the V gene TRBV19, with D tentatively TRBD1 (6 bases). V dropped 4 bases and J dropped 2 bases, with 18 bases sitting between them. This CDR3 has 16 residues. Per the germline V gene, CDR1 is LNHDA and CDR2 is SQIVND (reference sequence). CDR3 DNA: TGTGCCAGTAGTACTCGAGGTGGCAGGGGAGCCTACGAGCAGTACTTC. Translation: CASSTRGGRGAYEQYF.

This clone was seen a single time. The chain joins TRBV28 to TRBJ1-1, with a possible D match to TRBD1 (5 bases). V lost 0 bases to trimming and J lost 1 base, with 9 bases between them. The CDR3 has 15 residues. Per germline, CDR1 MDHEN and CDR2 SYDVKM. The CDR3 here is CASSLWGGRNTEAFF. The CDR3 DNA is TGTGCCAGCAGTTTATGGGGGGGGAGGAACACTGAAGCTTTCTTT. Full variable domain (outside the CDR3, taken from reference TRBV28 and TRBJ1-1): DVKVTQSSRYLVKRTGEKVFLECVQDMDHENMFWYRQDPGLGLRLIYFSYDVKMKEKGDIPEGYSVSREKKERFSLILESASTNQTSMYLCASSLWGGRNTEAFFGQGTRLTVV.

The rearrangement uses TRBV28 and TRBJ2-5, with D possibly matching TRBD1 (6 bases). Germline V gene data show CDR1 as MDHEN and CDR2 as SYDVKM. The CDR3 totals 15 residues. The germline V and J ends were trimmed by 6 bases and 1 base, with 15 bases remaining between them. CDR3 bases: TGTGCCAGCAGGCCGGCCAGGGGAGCCCAAGAGACCCAGTACTTC. Its protein is CASRPARGAQETQYF.

The V gene is TRBV6-5, the J gene TRBJ1-2, with D maybe TRBD1 (5 bases). CDR3 size: 15 residues. V lost 0 bases, J lost 6 bases, and 14 bases lay in between. Per the germline V gene, CDR1 is MNHEY and CDR2 is SVGAGI. The CDR3 sequence is CASSYSYSGFNGYTF. The DNA of the CDR3 is TGTGCCAGCAGTTACTCGTATTCAGGGTTTAATGGCTACACCTTC.

The rearrangement uses TRBV9 and TRBJ2-1, with a weak D call TRBD1 (6 bases). The germline CDR1 and CDR2 sequences are SGDLS and YYNGEE. Trimming cost V 7 bases and J 0 bases, with 14 bases left between them. This CDR3 is 15 amino acids long. In DNA, the CDR3 is TGTGCCAGCTCCATAGGGGGAGCCTCCTACAATGAGCAGTTCTTC. It encodes CASSIGGASYNEQFF.

The V gene is TRBV6-2 or TRBV6-3, the J gene TRBJ1-5; D not resolved. Trimming shortened V by 2 bases and J by 4 bases, and 9 bases separated the two germline ends. CDR1 MNHEY and CDR2 SVGEGT come from the germline V gene. The CDR3 is 14 amino acids. DNA for the CDR3: TGTGCCAGCAGTTACCTGTCAGGAAATCAGCCCCAGCATTTT. Its protein is CASSYLSGNQPQHF.

The chain employs TRBV19 and TRBJ2-3, with TRBD2 as a possible D gene (6 bases). Trimming took off 6 bases at V and 3 bases at J, with 16 bases between the two ends. The CDR3 sequence is 15 residues long. Germline values: CDR1 LNHDA, CDR2 SQIVND (reference sequence). The CDR3 DNA reads as TGTGCCAGTAGCCGGTGGGGGGTCCGGACAGATACGCAGTATTTT. Its protein product is CASSRWGVRTDTQYF. The entire variable domain, with the rest obtained from reference TRBV19 and TRBJ2-3, is as follows: DGGITQSPKYLFRKEGQNVTLSCEQNLNHDAMYWYRQDPGQGLRLIYYSQIVNDFQKGDIAEGYSVSREKKESFPLTVTSAQKNPTAFYLCASSRWGVRTDTQYFGPGTRLTVL.

The CDR3 region is CASSVGTGSDRYTF. CDR3 bases: TGTGCCAGCAGCGTGGGGACAGGGTCTGATCGGTACACCTTC. The J gene is TRBJ1-2, the V gene TRBV9; 9 bases match TRBD1. Germline-derived CDR1 and CDR2 are SGDLS and YYNGEE. With V trimmed by 2 bases and J by 11 bases, 10 bases remained unmatched. The CDR3 length is 14 residues.

V usage is TRBV6-5 and J usage is TRBJ1-1, with a tentative D call TRBD1 (6 bases). The CDR3 totals 12 residues. CDR1 is MNHEY and CDR2 is SVGAGI in the germline V gene. Trimming cost V 6 bases and J 11 bases, with 16 bases left between them. The CDR3 is CASSNRVSGAFF. The CDR3 coding sequence is TGTGCCAGCAGCAACAGGGTTTCTGGGGCTTTCTTT.

In this sample, this clone turned up once. The chain joins TRBV5-6 to TRBJ1-2; D is uncertain. Germline CDR1 SGHDT, CDR2 YYEEEE. Trimming removed 5 bases at V and 0 bases at J, with 17 bases between. The CDR3 is 16 amino acids. CDR3 coding DNA: TGTGCCAGCAGACGAATAACCAAGGAGGCTAACTATGGCTACACCTTC. Its protein is CASRRITKEANYGYTF.

The V and J genes are TRBV5-1 and TRBJ2-7, with a tentative D call TRBD1 (6 bases). Germline V lookup: CDR1 SGHRS, CDR2 YFSETQ. V was pared by 0 bases and J by 2 bases, with 12 bases between. CDR3 size: 15 residues. The CDR3 DNA reads as TGCGCCAGCAGCTTGGCCGCAGGGGATGCCTACGAGCAGTACTTC. It specifies CASSLAAGDAYEQYF.

This clone was seen a few times. The genes are TRBV5-5 and TRBJ1-2, with 9 bases fitting TRBD1. V shed 1 base, J shed 8 bases, and the junction held 9 bases outside the gene matches. Germline lookup yields CDR1 SGHKS and CDR2 YYEKEE (reference sequence). The CDR3 spans 15 residues. The CDR3 is CASSLSTWDREGYTF. The CDR3, as DNA: TGTGCCAGCAGCTTGTCAACCTGGGACAGGGAAGGCTACACCTTC.

The chain links TRBV11-3 to TRBJ2-5; 9 bases align to TRBD2. J lost 2 bases, V lost 1 base, and 2 bases had no gene match. CDR1 is SGHNT, CDR2 YENEEA, per germline. The CDR3 has 15 amino acids. DNA of the CDR3: TGTGCCAGCAGCTTAGTTAGCGGGGGTCAAGAGACCCAGTACTTC. Amino acid sequence: CASSLVSGGQETQYF.

The chain couples TRBV4-3 to TRBJ2-7; TRBD2 matches 8 bases. Germline-derived CDR1 and CDR2 are LGHNA and YSLEER. The V segment lost 1 base and the J segment 4 bases; nucleotides outside the gene matches: 6. The CDR3 length is 15 residues. The CDR3 region has the DNA TGCGCCAGCAGCCAAGGGGCGGGAGGAGAGTACGAGCAGTACTTC. Amino acids: CASSQGAGGEYEQYF.

The CDR3 loop reads CASGLVLGSPGMNTEAFF. The CDR3 bases are TGTGCTAGTGGTTTGGTACTGGGGAGTCCCGGAATGAACACTGAAGCTTTCTTT. The chain recombines TRBV12-5 with TRBJ1-1; D not resolved. The CDR3 extends over 18 amino acids. V was clipped by 0 bases and J by 0 bases, with 17 bases between them. From germline, CDR1 is LGHNT and CDR2 FRNRAP.

The chain links TRBV3-1 (or the pseudogene TRBV3-2) to TRBJ2-1; D gene ambiguous. The CDR3 spans 11 residues. Germline loops: CDR1 LGHDT, CDR2 YNNKEL (reference sequence). The ends were cut back, 4 bases at V and 7 bases at J, with 5 bases in the middle. The CDR3 DNA is TGTGCCAGCAGCCGCCTAAATGAGCAGTTCTTC. This translates into CASSRLNEQFF.

The chain recombines TRBV19 with TRBJ1-4, with 7 bases matching TRBD1. The CDR3 runs 14 residues. In germline, CDR1 is LNHDA, CDR2 SQIVND (reference sequence). The ends lost 5 bases at V and 7 bases at J; junction bases unmatched: 7. Here the CDR3 DNA reads TGTGCCAGTAGTGGAGGGGGCGCGGGTGAAAAACTGTTTTTT. Encoded protein: CASSGGGAGEKLFF.

The V gene is TRBV19, the J gene TRBJ2-7, with 7 bases aligning to TRBD2. The CDR3 has 14 amino acids. The germline V gene encodes CDR1 LNHDA and CDR2 SQIVND (reference sequence). The V gene end was trimmed by 3 bases and the J gene end by 2 bases; junction bases not matched to a gene: 4. The CDR3 nucleotides are TGTGCCAGTAGTATTGCTAGCGGCACCTACGAGCAGTACTTC. This encodes CASSIASGTYEQYF.

This sequence joins TRBV18 and TRBJ1-6; 9 bases align to TRBD1. V gave up 4 bases and J gave up 6 bases; unmatched junction bases: 1. The CDR3 sequence is 14 residues long. Per the germline V gene, CDR1 is KGHSH and CDR2 is LQKENI. The CDR3 nucleotides are TGTGCCAGCTCACGGGACAGGGCTAATTCACCCCTCCACTTT. Translation: CASSRDRANSPLHF. The variable domain in full, with the rest retrieved from reference TRBV18 and TRBJ1-6, is NAGVMQNPRHLVRRRGQEARLRCSPMKGHSHVYWYRQLPEEGLKFMVYLQKENIIDESGMPKERFSAEFPKEGPSILRIQQVVRGDSAAYFCASSRDRANSPLHFGNGTRLTVT.

This chain joins TRBV4-3 and TRBJ2-1, with 11 bases aligning to TRBD1. The V gene end was trimmed by 0 bases and the J gene end by 7 bases; junction bases not matched to a gene: 2. CDR1 is LGHNA, CDR2 YSLEER, per germline. The CDR3 is made up of 15 amino acids. For the CDR3, the DNA is TGCGCCAGCAGCCAAGAGGGGACAGGGGGGAATGAGCAGTTCTTC. Encoded protein: CASSQEGTGGNEQFF.

The chain combines TRBV6-5 with TRBJ1-1; D ambiguous. Trimming took off 0 bases at V and 3 bases at J, with 5 bases between the two ends. Germline V gene sequence: CDR1 MNHEY, CDR2 SVGAGI. The CDR3 consists of 13 residues. The CDR3 protein is CASSYSIDTEAFF. CDR3 bases: TGTGCCAGCAGTTACTCGATAGACACTGAAGCTTTCTTT.

This clone was counted between two and nine times. The chain carries TRBV19 and TRBJ1-5; weak D call: TRBD1 (5 bases). CDR3 length: 14 residues. Germline values: CDR1 LNHDA, CDR2 SQIVND (reference sequence). V lost 4 bases, J lost 6 bases, and 13 bases lay in between. This chain's CDR3 is CASSTRDFAQPQHF. CDR3 DNA sequence: TGTGCCAGTAGTACCCGGGACTTCGCTCAGCCCCAGCATTTT.

The chain recombines TRBV18 with TRBJ2-7, with 9 bases aligning to TRBD1. Germline CDR1 KGHSH, CDR2 LQKENI. V was clipped by 3 bases and J by 4 bases; unmatched bases: 10. This CDR3 is built from 16 residues. The DNA of the CDR3 is TGTGCCAGCTCACCGCAGACAGGGGGAATGATATACGAGCAGTACTTC. It yields the protein CASSPQTGGMIYEQYF.

This clone is a singleton in its sample. This rearrangement joins TRBV9 to TRBJ1-1; D unclear. Germline CDR1 and CDR2: SGDLS and YYNGEE. V was trimmed by 0 bases and J by 7 bases, leaving 13 bases between them. This CDR3 contains 14 residues. CDR3 loop: CASSVAGRPDEAFF. In DNA form, the CDR3 reads TGTGCCAGCAGCGTAGCAGGTAGGCCGGATGAAGCTTTCTTT.